This T cell receptor (beta chain) was identified in a study of T cell repertoires in cytomegalovirus infection. Study-level findings and limits: HLA-C-restricted CMV-specific TCR beta clonotypes prevailed in the ex vivo response.

From the reads, TCRdb called clonotypes with MiXCR, one entry per CDR3 protein. The table records some 700,000 distinct CDR3 sequences, around 31% of them present only once. Germline V gene sequence: CDR1 SGHAT, CDR2 FQNNGV. With 5 bases removed from V and 1 base from J, the gap between germline ends came to 19 bases. The CDR3 consists of 17 residues. This clonotype was counted only a few times. Antigen: not known. Source: cultured PBMCs, taken from culture after CMV antigen stimulation. The chain couples TRBV11-2 to TRBJ2-3; tentative D call: TRBD2 (5 bases). The sequence was obtained from a human donor in good health (CMV status not recorded). Some clones in this sample may be carry-over from other donors' samples. For the CDR3, the DNA is TGTGCCAGCAGCCAAGGTGTCCTAGGAGCGGGCACAGATACGCAGTATTTT. It specifies CASSQGVLGAGTDTQYF.